This passage covers 25 T cell receptor beta chains from one sample sequenced in a study of patients and donors after allogeneic stem cell transplantation. TCRdb reprocessed the RT-PCR reads with MiXCR, giving one entry per CDR3 protein. The table has roughly 940,000 distinct CDR3 sequences, roughly 18% seen once. The specimen sequenced was blood, either unsorted or a sorted T cell fraction (not recorded which). The receptors shown here come from a human donor who was either an allogeneic HSCT recipient or a stem cell or donor lymphocyte infusion donor (not recorded which). It is not recorded whose cells these are; they may come from a transplant donor.

This chain joins TRBV7-2 and TRBJ1-2, with 10 bases matching TRBD1. The CDR3 length is 16 residues. CDR1 SGHTA and CDR2 FQGNSA come from the germline V gene. V shed 5 bases and J 4 bases; nucleotides not matched to a gene: 10. The CDR3 sequence: CASSIPSTGGPYGYTF. The CDR3 DNA reads as TGTGCCAGCAGCATTCCTTCGACAGGGGGCCCCTATGGCTACACCTTC. The full variable domain, its missing parts supplied by reference TRBV7-2 and TRBJ1-2, is GAGVSQSPSNKVTEKGKDVELRCDPISGHTALYWYRQSLGQGLEFLIYFQGNSAPDKSGLPSDRFSAERTGGSVSTLTIQRTQQEDSAVYLCASSIPSTGGPYGYTFGSGTRLTVV.

This chain links TRBV11-2 with TRBJ2-1, with 7 positions matching TRBD2. V gave up 5 bases and J gave up 4 bases; unmatched junction bases: 11. In germline, CDR1 is SGHAT, CDR2 FQNNGV. CDR3 size: 16 residues. CDR3 in DNA: TGTGCCAGCAGCCCCGTCGGGGGGAGAAGGTACAATGAGCAGTTCTTC. Amino acids: CASSPVGGRRYNEQFF.

This clonotype was found many times. The rearrangement links TRBV12-3 or TRBV12-4 to TRBJ2-7, with 7 bases aligning to TRBD1. This CDR3 region has 14 residues. Trimming removed 3 bases from V and 1 base from J; junction bases left unmatched: 3. The DNA of the CDR3 is TGTGCCAGCAGTTTGGCGGACAGGTCCTACGAGCAGTACTTC. Amino acid sequence: CASSLADRSYEQYF.

The rearrangement links TRBV6-1 to TRBJ1-6; D remains unclear. CDR3 length equals 14 residues. Germline lookup yields CDR1 MNHNS and CDR2 SASEGT. The germline V and J ends were trimmed by 5 bases and 4 bases, with 9 bases remaining between them. For the CDR3, the DNA is TGTGCCAGCAGTCTACGCAGATATAATTCACCCCTCCACTTT. It translates to CASSLRRYNSPLHF.

Only a few counts were recorded for this clonotype. The V and J genes are TRBV5-1 and TRBJ2-1; possibly TRBD2 for D (5 bases). CDR1 is SGHRS and CDR2 is YFSETQ in the germline V gene. CDR3 size: 16 residues. V lost 0 bases, J lost 2 bases, and 12 bases lay in between. DNA of the CDR3: TGCGCCAGCAGCTTGGCCCGGGGAACAGCCTACAATGAGCAGTTCTTC. Residues: CASSLARGTAYNEQFF.

This clonotype was detected ten times or more. This chain uses TRBV7-6 with TRBJ1-1, with TRBD1 identical over 8 bases. Germline-derived CDR1 and CDR2 are SGHVS and FNYEAQ. CDR3 size: 14 residues. The V segment lost 6 bases and the J segment 7 bases; nucleotides outside the gene matches: 10. The CDR3 protein is CASRNGQGWDEAFF. CDR3 nucleotide sequence: TGTGCCAGCAGGAATGGACAGGGCTGGGATGAAGCTTTCTTT. Combining the CDR3 with reference TRBV7-6 and TRBJ1-1 gives the whole variable domain GAGVSQSPRYKVTKRGQDVALRCDPISGHVSLYWYRQALGQGPEFLTYFNYEAQQDKSGLPNDRFSAERPEGSISTLTIQRTEQRDSAMYRCASRNGQGWDEAFFGQGTRLTVV.

The chain employs TRBV6-1 and TRBJ2-4; 8 positions match TRBD1. The trim removed 6 bases at V and 1 base at J, leaving 8 bases unmatched. Germline V gives CDR1 MNHNS, CDR2 SASEGT. CDR3 length equals 16 residues. CDR3 loop: CASRTGGAGAKNIQYF. The CDR3 nucleotides read TGTGCCAGCAGAACAGGGGGTGCCGGGGCCAAAAACATTCAGTACTTC.

The sample holds a few counts of this clonotype. The CDR3 sequence: CASSLAGQGSGQPQHF. The CDR3 coding sequence is TGTGCCAGCAGCTTGGCCGGGCAGGGGTCGGGTCAGCCCCAGCATTTT. The V call is TRBV5-6, the J call TRBJ1-5, with D tentatively TRBD1 (6 bases). The CDR3 consists of 16 residues. The V gene's germline CDR1 is SGHDT and CDR2 YYEEEE. V was pared by 0 bases and J by 6 bases, with 16 bases between. Full variable domain (missing parts from reference TRBV5-6 and TRBJ1-5): DAGVTQSPTHLIKTRGQQVTLRCSPKSGHDTVSWYQQALGQGPQFIFQYYEEEERQRGNFPDRFSGHQFPNYSSELNVNALLLGDSALYLCASSLAGQGSGQPQHFGDGTRLSIL.

J is TRBJ2-3 and V is TRBV21-1; TRBD2, the table's D call, was not compared with the DNA. TRBV21-1 is shown as a pseudogene. The CDR3 totals 15 residues. The chain's CDR3 is CASSKEGGSTDTQYF. CDR3 DNA sequence: TGTGCCAGCAGCAAAGAGGGAGGGAGCACAGATACGCAGTATTTT.

This clonotype has just a few counts. Here the CDR3 DNA reads TGCGCCAGCAGCCAAGAGTATATGGGGGAGGCTAATGAAAAACTGTTTTTT. This codes for CASSQEYMGEANEKLFF. The gene calls are TRBV4-3 and TRBJ1-4, with D maybe TRBD1 (5 bases). Between the trimmed V and J ends, which lost 0 bases and 3 bases, there was a span of 14 bases. CDR1 is LGHNA, CDR2 YSLEER, per germline. CDR3 length: 17 residues.

The chain combines TRBV28 with TRBJ1-4; D perhaps matches TRBD1 (5 bases). V was pared by 6 bases and J by 10 bases, with 24 bases between. The CDR3 has 16 residues. The germline V gene has CDR1 MDHEN and CDR2 SYDVKM. CDR3 sequence (DNA): TGTGCCAGCAGCTTCTCACTGGGGCCCTCCTCGGTAAAACTGTTTTTT. The encoded protein is CASSFSLGPSSVKLFF. The whole variable domain, filled in from reference TRBV28 and TRBJ1-4, reads DVKVTQSSRYLVKRTGEKVFLECVQDMDHENMFWYRQDPGLGLRLIYFSYDVKMKEKGDIPEGYSVSREKKERFSLILESASTNQTSMYLCASSFSLGPSSVKLFFGSGTQLSVL.

There are a few counts of this clonotype. The rearrangement links TRBV6-2 or TRBV6-3 to TRBJ2-1; no reliable D call. Germline V lookup: CDR1 MNHEY, CDR2 SVGEGT. The CDR3 is made up of 12 amino acids. Trimming removed 5 bases from V and 6 bases from J, with 8 bases in between. CDR3 residues: CASSLQRNEQFF. DNA of the CDR3: TGTGCCAGCAGTCTTCAACGCAATGAGCAGTTCTTC.

The table lists this clonotype with a few counts. The chain is built from TRBV5-4 and TRBJ1-2, with D unclear. The ends were cut back, 0 bases at V and 4 bases at J, with 16 bases in the middle. In germline, CDR1 is SGHNT, CDR2 YYREEE (reference sequence). This CDR3 region has 16 residues. CDR3 protein: CASSLDRRSATYGYTF. As DNA, the CDR3 is TGTGCCAGCAGCTTGGATAGGAGGTCGGCGACCTATGGCTACACCTTC.

This clonotype has more than one count but fewer than ten. The chain has TRBV7-9 and TRBJ1-1, with D possibly being TRBD1 (5 bases). Germline loops: CDR1 SEHNR, CDR2 FQNEAQ (reference sequence). The V gene lost 4 bases and the J gene lost 0 bases, with 15 bases spanning the gap. The CDR3 has 16 residues. The CDR3 is CASSSLRGSLNTEAFF. CDR3 DNA: TGTGCCAGCAGCTCACTAAGGGGCAGCTTGAACACTGAAGCTTTCTTT.

CDR3 protein: CASSPRPPGRLNTEAFF. The CDR3 coding sequence is TGTGCCAGCAGCCCTAGACCCCCGGGACGGCTTAACACTGAAGCTTTCTTT. This chain joins TRBV11-3 and TRBJ1-1, with D maybe TRBD1 (5 bases). The CDR3 has 17 residues. Trimming shortened V by 5 bases and J by 2 bases, and 21 bases separated the two germline ends. The germline CDR1 and CDR2 sequences are SGHNT and YENEEA.

This clonotype was picked up many times. This rearrangement joins TRBV5-1 to TRBJ1-5; 8 positions agree with TRBD1. This CDR3 has 14 amino acids. CDR1 is SGHRS and CDR2 is YFSETQ in the germline V gene. V lost 7 bases to trimming and J lost 2 bases; unmatched junction nucleotides: 5. The CDR3 DNA is TGCGCCAGCGCACTGGGACAGGGCAATCAGCCCCAGCATTTT. Residues: CASALGQGNQPQHF.

As DNA, the CDR3 is TGCAGTACCTCAGCGGGAAGCGAGCAGTACTTC. It yields the protein CSTSAGSEQYF. The chain links TRBV20-1 to TRBJ2-7; 7 nucleotides agree with TRBD2. CDR1 and CDR2 from the germline V gene are DFQATT and SNEGSKA (reference sequence). V trimming: 8 bases; J trimming: 6 bases; junction bases outside the gene matches: 7. The CDR3 sequence is 11 residues long.

This clonotype has more than one count but fewer than ten. The J gene is TRBJ2-1, the V gene TRBV20-1; the match to TRBD1 covers 7 bases. The ends lost 0 bases at V and 3 bases at J; junction bases unmatched: 2. Looked up from germline, CDR1 is DFQATT and CDR2 is SNEGSKA (reference sequence). CDR3 size: 14 residues. The CDR3 spells CSARDWDSYNEQFF. As DNA, the CDR3 is TGCAGTGCTAGAGATTGGGACAGCTACAATGAGCAGTTCTTC.

The chain carries TRBV23-1 and TRBJ2-7, with 10 bases aligning to TRBD1. TRBV23-1 is an ORF, with its function uncertain. The CDR3 has 17 residues. With 0 bases clipped from V and 2 bases from J, the junction kept 7 bases outside the gene matches. CDR3 region: CASSQSKGTGDPYEQYF. The CDR3 DNA follows: TGCGCCAGCAGTCAATCAAAAGGGACAGGGGACCCCTACGAGCAGTACTTC.

Only a few counts were recorded for this clonotype. The V gene is TRBV9, the J gene TRBJ2-3; tentatively, D is TRBD1 (5 bases). Germline-derived CDR1 and CDR2 are SGDLS and YYNGEE. Trimming took off 1 base at V and 4 bases at J, with 10 bases between the two ends. This CDR3 region has 14 residues. CDR3 in DNA: TGTGCCAGCAGCGTACAGGGAAAGGCAGATACGCAGTATTTT. Translating it yields CASSVQGKADTQYF.

This clonotype has at least ten counts. The V gene is TRBV7-2, the J gene TRBJ1-1, with D unclear. The V and J ends lost 6 bases and 3 bases respectively, with 11 bases between them. CDR1 SGHTA and CDR2 FQGNSA come from the germline V gene. The CDR3 extends over 13 amino acids. In nucleotides, the CDR3 is TGTGCCAGCAGTTCGACCGGTTACACTGAAGCTTTCTTT. Translated: CASSSTGYTEAFF.

This chain uses TRBV14 with TRBJ1-1; no reliable D call. V was cut by 1 base and J by 4 bases, with 16 bases left in between. Germline V gene sequence: CDR1 SGHDN, CDR2 FVKESK. This CDR3 spans 16 amino acids. The CDR3 is CASSQVGLSGVTEAFF. CDR3 coding DNA: TGTGCCAGCAGCCAAGTCGGACTCTCCGGCGTCACTGAAGCTTTCTTT.

This clonotype occurred a few times. The J gene is TRBJ1-1, the V gene TRBV6-5, with 8 bases matching TRBD1. Germline CDR1 MNHEY, CDR2 SVGAGI. The CDR3 has 15 residues. V lost 4 bases to trimming and J lost 5 bases; unmatched junction nucleotides: 9. DNA of the CDR3: TGTGCCAGCAGTTCCCCCCGACAGGGGCGGACTGAAGCTTTCTTT. Translated: CASSSPRQGRTEAFF.

The chain joins TRBV2 to TRBJ1-1, with D hard to call. This CDR3 contains 14 residues. Trimming pared 2 bases from V and 8 bases from J, leaving 15 bases between. Germline assignment: CDR1 SNHLY and CDR2 FYNNEI. CDR3 amino acids: CASSERRLSTEAFF. In DNA form, the CDR3 reads TGTGCCAGCAGTGAACGGAGGTTGTCGACGGAAGCTTTCTTT.

The genes are TRBV9 and TRBJ2-2; 9 bases are a match to TRBD2. The ends lost 0 bases at V and 0 bases at J; junction bases unmatched: 3. The CDR3 spans 17 residues. CDR1 SGDLS and CDR2 YYNGEE come from the germline V gene. CDR3 sequence reads: CASSVDLAGPNTGELFF. The CDR3 region has the DNA TGTGCCAGCAGCGTAGATCTAGCGGGGCCGAACACCGGGGAGCTGTTTTTT. Full variable domain (rest looked up from reference TRBV9 and TRBJ2-2): DSGVTQTPKHLITATGQRVTLRCSPRSGDLSVYWYQQSLDQGLQFLIQYYNGEERAKGNILERFSAQQFPDLHSELNLSSLELGDSALYFCASSVDLAGPNTGELFFGEGSRLTVL.